This TCR beta chain is from a study of blood T cell repertoires in COVID-19. Study information: Acute-phase and convalescent COVID-19 samples originated in the United States, Italy and Spain. Sources were T cells, B-cell-depleted T cells, or PBMCs; the material itself was cDNA or gDNA.

Original processing notes: Amplified reference gene primers provided the basis for estimating nucleated cell counts. Profiling relied on immunoSEQ multiplex PCR, and the TCRdb table lists in-frame clones only, not all of them. The DNA gave D and trimming, while V, J and clone size come from that table. This table has approximately 250,000 clones, approximately 90% appearing once. Participants were placed into cohorts based on the clinical history they reported. What was sequenced was PBMCs or T cells enriched from blood (not recorded which). The origin of this receptor is a man aged 35 to 55 who had been exposed to COVID-19.

CDR3 in DNA: TGTGCCAGCAGTTTAACCTCGGACTATGGCTACACCTTC. Translated: CASSLTSDYGYTF. This chain uses TRBV28 with TRBJ1-2; D remains unclear. Trimming shortened V by 2 bases and J by 3 bases, and 7 bases separated the two germline ends. Germline V gene data show CDR1 as MDHEN and CDR2 as SYDVKM. The CDR3 consists of 13 residues.